This T cell receptor beta chain was identified in a study of vaccination effects on CD4 cells after COVID-19. CDR1 and CDR2 from the germline V gene are SQVTM and ANQGSEA. This CDR3 comprises 13 residues. V lost 8 bases to trimming and J lost 3 bases; unmatched junction nucleotides: 9. Worth noting for this clone: Its antigen is undetermined.

Assay used: immunoSEQ multiplex PCR; TCRdb lists only in-frame clones, some missing. The table includes about 69,000 clones, 76% detected once. Before sequencing, viral peptide pools were used by the ViraFEST assay to expand antigen-specific CD4+ T cells. Following culture for about 11 days, CD4+ T cells were isolated. Either the mRNA-1273 or the BNT162b2 vaccine was given to participants as two doses. The chain has TRBV29-1 and TRBJ1-2; the match to TRBD1 covers 7 bases. This receptor was taken from a human donor who received a COVID-19 vaccine. The source was CD4+ T cells from PBMCs cultured with HCoV-OC43 spike peptides, collected after COVID-19 vaccination. As for subset: HCoV-OC43 spike overlapping peptide pool stimulation. The CDR3: CSSDSGTDYGYTF. CDR3 bases: TGCAGCTCCGATTCCGGGACAGACTATGGCTACACCTTC. The full variable domain, in which reference TRBV29-1 and TRBJ1-2 provide the parts outside the CDR3, is SAVISQKPSRDICQRGTSLTIQCQVDSQVTMMFWYRQQPGQSLTLIATANQGSEATYESGFVIDKFPISRPNLTFSTLTVSNMSPEDSSIYLCSSDSGTDYGYTFGSGTRLTVV.